This T cell receptor beta chain derives from a study of T cells in Graves' hyperthyroidism and ophthalmopathy. The source material, RNA transcripts, was used to amplify TCR beta CDR3 regions. The primer set for the first-round RT-PCR of the TCR CDR3 was HTBI. TCRdb itself ran the multiplex PCR reads through MiXCR, one entry per CDR3 protein. The sample includes fewer than 450,000 distinct CDR3 sequences, 17% of them seen just once. The CDR3 length is 14 residues. From germline, CDR1 is MNHNS and CDR2 SASEGT. Trimming took off 6 bases at V and 5 bases at J, with 16 bases between the two ends. Hyperthyroidism, newly diagnosed and lasting under 2 months, affected patients aged 18 to 65.

The sequenced material came from blood. The rearrangement joins TRBV6-1 to TRBJ2-5; maybe TRBD1 (5 bases). The sequence was collected from a woman younger than 45 with Graves' hyperthyroidism that later progressed to Graves' ophthalmopathy. This CDR3 reads CASRKKGFRETQYF. CDR3 sequence (DNA): TGTGCCAGCAGGAAAAAGGGGTTTAGGGAGACCCAGTACTTC.